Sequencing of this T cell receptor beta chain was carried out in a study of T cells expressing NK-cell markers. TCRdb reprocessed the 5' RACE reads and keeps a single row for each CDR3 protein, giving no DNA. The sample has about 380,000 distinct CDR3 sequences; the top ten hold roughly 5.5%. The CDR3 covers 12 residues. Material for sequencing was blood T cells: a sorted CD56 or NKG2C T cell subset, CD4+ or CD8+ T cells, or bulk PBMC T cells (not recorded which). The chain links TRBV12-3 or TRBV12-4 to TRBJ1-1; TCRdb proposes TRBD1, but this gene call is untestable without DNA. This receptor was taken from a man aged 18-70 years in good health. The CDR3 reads CAIGQGDTEAFF.